This TCR beta chain stems from a study of T cell responses to AZD1222 COVID-19 vaccine. Profiling relied on immunoSEQ multiplex PCR, and the TCRdb table lists in-frame clones only, not all of them. The sample records over 150,000 clones, approximately 87% being singletons. V dropped 7 bases and J dropped 5; count of bases not matched to a gene: 7. CDR1 and CDR2 (germline): MNHEY, SVGEGT. The CDR3 has 14 residues. Findings of the study overall: Seropositive at baseline were only a handful of AZD1222 recipients.

Comment on this clone: The antigen is undetermined.

This chain connects TRBV6-2 or TRBV6-3 to TRBJ2-3; 9 bases fit TRBD1. The input for sequencing was peripheral blood, taken 28 days after the second AZD1222 dose. The receptor was derived from an adult who received the AZD1222 COVID-19 vaccine. The CDR3 here is CASIPRTGEDTQYF. CDR3 nucleotide sequence: TGTGCCAGCATCCCCAGGACAGGGGAAGATACGCAGTATTTT.